The 5 T cell receptor beta chains in this list originate from one sample, sequenced in a study of PD-1 blockade in classical Hodgkin lymphoma. All patients relapsed after autologous stem cell transplantation, and brentuximab vedotin exposure varied. Measured with immunoSEQ multiplex PCR; TCRdb has only the in-frame clones, and not every one. The sample holds fewer than 80,000 clones, roughly two thirds seen once. The material sequenced was peripheral blood mononuclear cells (PBMCs), taken before the second cycle of nivolumab. These receptors were collected from a human donor with classical Hodgkin lymphoma.

J is TRBJ1-2 and V is TRBV28, with a tentative D call TRBD1 (6 bases). Trimming left V 5 bases short and J 0 bases short, with 10 bases between. This CDR3 region has 14 residues. Germline loops: CDR1 MDHEN, CDR2 SYDVKM. The CDR3 region has the DNA TGTGCCAGCAGTCAGGGGCCTCCTAACTATGGCTACACCTTC. Translation gives CASSQGPPNYGYTF.

The chain recombines TRBV21-1 with TRBJ1-1; TRBD1 is the table's D call and was not checked against the DNA. TRBV21-1 is classified as a pseudogene. The length of the CDR3 is 15 residues. CDR3 region: CASSPTGPLNTEAFF. The CDR3 DNA is TGTGCCAGCAGCCCGACAGGGCCCCTGAACACTGAAGCTTTCTTT.

The V call is TRBV7-3, the J call TRBJ1-2; D gene ambiguous. The length of the CDR3 is 13 residues. The V gene's germline CDR1 is SGHTA and CDR2 FQGTGA. V was cut by 5 bases and J by 6 bases, with 13 bases left in between. The DNA for the CDR3 is TGTGCCAGCAGCAGTGGACCGGGTCATGGCTACACCTTC. Amino acids: CASSSGPGHGYTF.

This chain joins TRBV6-5 and TRBJ2-1; TRBD2 matches 11 bases. The CDR3 covers 15 residues. Germline CDR1 MNHEY, CDR2 SVGAGI. Trimming at V came to 2 bases and at J to 13 bases, leaving 10 bases not matched to a gene. CDR3 sequence reads: CASSYRSLAGGPQFF. CDR3 nucleotides: TGTGCCAGCAGTTACCGGTCTTTAGCGGGAGGGCCCCAGTTCTTC.

This clone showed up just a few times. V is TRBV7-3 and J is TRBJ1-4; D is ambiguous. The CDR3 has 15 amino acids. Germline values: CDR1 SGHTA, CDR2 FQGTGA. V was pared by 7 bases and J by 0 bases, with 12 bases between. The CDR3 DNA sequence: TGTGCCAGCACTTGCTCGTGCCCAACTAATGAAAAACTGTTTTTT. Translation: CASTCSCPTNEKLFF.